The rows below give T cell receptor beta chains drawn from one sample of a study of cytomegalovirus exposure and HLA in healthy donors. The assay was immunoSEQ multiplex PCR, and TCRdb's table has in-frame clones only and misses some. This sample has 37,000 or so clones; about four fifths occur once, and the top ten carry roughly 8.8%. Sequenced: PBMCs. The origin of the receptors is a woman in her thirties or forties in good health and CMV-seronegative. Each CDR3 is given with its conserved first and last residue.

j_gene | v_gene | CDR3aa
TRBJ1-4 | TRBV7-2 | CASSTAGQGGKLFF
TRBJ1-1 | TRBV2 | CASRRQGDTEAFF
TRBJ1-3 | TRBV2 | CASRRALSTGNTIYF
TRBJ1-6 | TRBV11-2 | CASSLVQGVVSPLHF
TRBJ1-6 | TRBV7-9 | CATQTGGRSPLHF
TRBJ2-1 | TRBV4-3 | CASSHERGLYNEQFF
TRBJ2-3 | TRBV4-3 | CASSQDYVDSGYTDTQYF
TRBJ1-2 | TRBV6-6 | CASSQLGSVNYGYTF
TRBJ2-3 | TRBV7-9 | CASSLDRLTDTQYF
TRBJ2-3 | TRBV29-1 | CSGSDRPTSTDTQYF
TRBJ2-6 | TRBV5-1 | CASSPGNSGANVLTF
TRBJ2-2 | TRBV5-4 | CASSKGGRGLAGELFF
TRBJ1-6 | TRBV4-2 | CASSLNTDSPLHF
TRBJ2-1 | TRBV6-1 | CASSDAGTGVDEQFF
TRBJ2-7 | TRBV5-1 | CASSPGTAYEQYF
TRBJ2-1 | TRBV7-9 | CASSLSPGTSLREQFF
TRBJ1-1 | TRBV7-9 | CASSSGQLNTEAFF
TRBJ2-5 | TRBV5-1 | CASSFGDRVEETQYF
TRBJ2-1 | TRBV10-1 | CASSGSGGPRYNEQFF
TRBJ1-6 | TRBV7-9 | CASSSPPGQDNSPLHF
TRBJ2-5 | TRBV5-1 | CASSLNSRGPYQETQYF
TRBJ1-5 | TRBV19 | CASSVDRDQPQHF
TRBJ1-2 | TRBV7-3 | CASSPGTGEYGYTF
TRBJ2-5 | TRBV7-2 | CASSLAGAGETQYF
TRBJ2-5 | TRBV7-9 | CASSLASSRETQYF
TRBJ1-1 | TRBV6-6 | CASSYGRGNTEAFF
TRBJ1-5 | TRBV4-1 | CASSPTSTGRNQPQHF
TRBJ1-1 | TRBV7-9 | CASSSGIGTEAFF
TRBJ1-5 | TRBV2 | CASRRDSSNQPQHF